This T cell receptor beta chain was captured in a study of control samples from healthy donors and cancer patients. This clone was found a few times. Trimming took 2 bases from V and 2 from J, leaving 19 bases between them. This CDR3 is built from 18 residues. Germline V gene sequence: CDR1 KGHSH, CDR2 LQKENI. The data were produced by immunoSEQ multiplex PCR, yet TCRdb's version contains in-frame clones alone and is incomplete. The sample lists 150,000 to 200,000 clones; more than 90% were seen once. The chain has TRBV18 and TRBJ2-4, with D possibly matching TRBD2 (5 bases). The source of this sequence is a middle-aged woman in good health. The source material was blood. The CDR3 region has the DNA TGTGCCAGCTCACCAAAAGTCGTTTCGGGGAATACCAAAAACATTCAGTACTTC. It translates to CASSPKVVSGNTKNIQYF.